This T cell receptor (beta chain) was captured by sequencing in a study of shared clonotypes between healthy human individuals. Libraries were prepared by immunoSEQ multiplex PCR; TCRdb keeps only in-frame clonotypes and omits some of them. The sample lists roughly 300,000 clones, roughly 70% occurring once. The CDR3 spans 16 residues. CDR1 and CDR2 from the germline V gene are SGHRS and YFSETQ. J lost 5 bases, V lost 4 bases, and 8 bases had no gene match. The sequence derives from a young man in good health. Input material: memory CD4+ T cells sorted from blood. Specified subset: CD45RA-negative fraction. The chain combines TRBV5-1 with TRBJ2-5; TRBD2 matches at 13 bases. The CDR3 region is CASSRGTSGISETQYF. In DNA, the CDR3 is TGCGCCAGCAGCAGAGGGACTAGCGGGATTAGCGAGACCCAGTACTTC.